This TCR beta chain derives from a study of shared clonotypes between healthy human individuals. At a deep level, the assay was run. TCRdb keeps only in-frame clones here, not all; method: immunoSEQ multiplex PCR. The sample carries millions of clones, about 93% recorded once. Naive-designated CD8 cells lacked CD45RO, were positively enriched for CCR7, and omitted terminally differentiated effector memory CD45RA+ cells. Germline CDR1 and CDR2: MNHNY and SVGAGI (reference sequence). Trimming cost V 5 bases and J 9 bases, with 20 bases left between them. CDR3 length: 15 amino acids. The chain recombines TRBV6-6 with TRBJ2-1; D perhaps matches TRBD2 (6 bases). The sequenced material came from naive CD8+ T cells from PBMCs. This sequence was found in a man aged 18 to 29 in good health. Some clones in this sample may be carry-over from other donors' samples. The CDR3 region is CASSQRLGGFSEQFF. CDR3 DNA sequence: TGTGCCAGCAGTCAGAGACTGGGGGGTTTTTCTGAGCAGTTCTTC.